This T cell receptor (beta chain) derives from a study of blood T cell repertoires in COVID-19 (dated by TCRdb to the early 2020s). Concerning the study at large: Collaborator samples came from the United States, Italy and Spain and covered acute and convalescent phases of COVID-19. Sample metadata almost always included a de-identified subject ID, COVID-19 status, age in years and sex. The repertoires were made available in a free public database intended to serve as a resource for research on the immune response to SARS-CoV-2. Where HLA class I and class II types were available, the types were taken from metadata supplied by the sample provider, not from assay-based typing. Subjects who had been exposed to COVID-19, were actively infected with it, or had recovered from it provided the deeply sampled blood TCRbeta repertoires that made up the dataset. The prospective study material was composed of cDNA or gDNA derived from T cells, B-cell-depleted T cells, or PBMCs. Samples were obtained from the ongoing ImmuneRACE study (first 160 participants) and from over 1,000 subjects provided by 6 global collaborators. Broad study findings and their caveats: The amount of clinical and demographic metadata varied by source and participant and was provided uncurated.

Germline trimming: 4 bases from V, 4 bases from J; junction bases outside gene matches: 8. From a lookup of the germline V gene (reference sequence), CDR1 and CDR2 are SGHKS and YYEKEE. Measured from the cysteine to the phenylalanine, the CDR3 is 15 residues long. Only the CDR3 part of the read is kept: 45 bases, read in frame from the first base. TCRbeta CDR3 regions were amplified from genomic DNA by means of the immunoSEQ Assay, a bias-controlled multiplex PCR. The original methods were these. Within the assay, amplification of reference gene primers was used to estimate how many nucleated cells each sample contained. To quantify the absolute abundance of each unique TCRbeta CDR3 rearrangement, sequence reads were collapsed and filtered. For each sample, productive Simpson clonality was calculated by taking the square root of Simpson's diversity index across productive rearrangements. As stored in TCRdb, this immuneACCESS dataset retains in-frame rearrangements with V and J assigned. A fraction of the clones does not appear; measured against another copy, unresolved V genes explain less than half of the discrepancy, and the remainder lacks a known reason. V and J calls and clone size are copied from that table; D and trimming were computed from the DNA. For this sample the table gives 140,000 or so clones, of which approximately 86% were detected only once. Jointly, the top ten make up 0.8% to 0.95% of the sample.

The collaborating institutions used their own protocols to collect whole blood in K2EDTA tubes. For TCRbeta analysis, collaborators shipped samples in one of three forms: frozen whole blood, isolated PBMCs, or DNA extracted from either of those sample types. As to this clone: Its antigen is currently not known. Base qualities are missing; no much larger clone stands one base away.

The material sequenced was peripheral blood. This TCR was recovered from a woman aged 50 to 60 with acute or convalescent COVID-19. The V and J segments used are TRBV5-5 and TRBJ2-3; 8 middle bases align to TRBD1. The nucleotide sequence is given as TGTGCCAGCAGCCGTACCGGACAGGGCCCAGATACGCAGTATTTT. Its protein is CASSRTGQGPDTQYF.